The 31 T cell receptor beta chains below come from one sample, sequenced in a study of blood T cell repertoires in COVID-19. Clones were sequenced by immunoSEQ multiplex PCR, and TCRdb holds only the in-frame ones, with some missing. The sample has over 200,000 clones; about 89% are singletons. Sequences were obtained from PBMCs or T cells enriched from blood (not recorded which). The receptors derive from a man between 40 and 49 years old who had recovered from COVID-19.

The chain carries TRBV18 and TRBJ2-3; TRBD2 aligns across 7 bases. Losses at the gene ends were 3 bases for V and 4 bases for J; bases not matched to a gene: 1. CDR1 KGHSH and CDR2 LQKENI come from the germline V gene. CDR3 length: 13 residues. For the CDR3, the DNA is TGTGCCAGCTCACCTGCGGGGGCAGATACGCAGTATTTT. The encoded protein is CASSPAGADTQYF.

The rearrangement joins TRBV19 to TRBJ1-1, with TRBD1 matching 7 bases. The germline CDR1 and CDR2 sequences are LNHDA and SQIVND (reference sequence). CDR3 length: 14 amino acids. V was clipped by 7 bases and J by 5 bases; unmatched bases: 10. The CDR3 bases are TGTGCCAGTATCTGGGGGGACAGCCGGACTGAAGCTTTCTTT. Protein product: CASIWGDSRTEAFF.

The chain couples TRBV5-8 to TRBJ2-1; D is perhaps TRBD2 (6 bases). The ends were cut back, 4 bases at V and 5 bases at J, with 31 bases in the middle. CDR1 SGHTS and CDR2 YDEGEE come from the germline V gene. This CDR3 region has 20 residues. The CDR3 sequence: CASSVRTTYSGSTHHNEQFF. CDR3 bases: TGTGCCAGCAGCGTACGGACGACCTATAGCGGATCCACTCACCACAATGAGCAGTTCTTC. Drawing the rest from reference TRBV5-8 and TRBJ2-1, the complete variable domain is EAGVTQSPTHLIKTRGQQATLRCSPISGHTSVYWYQQALGLGLQFLLWYDEGEERNRGNFPPRFSGRQFPNYSSELNVNALELEDSALYLCASSVRTTYSGSTHHNEQFFGPGTRLTVL.

The CDR3 coding sequence is TGTGCCAGCAGTGACCCTAGCGGGAGCTTTTACGAGCAGTACTTC. This codes for CASSDPSGSFYEQYF. This chain connects TRBV25-1 to TRBJ2-7; TRBD2 matches at 10 bases. Germline CDR1 and CDR2: MGHDK and SYGVNS. The V segment lost 3 bases and the J segment 4 bases; nucleotides outside the gene matches: 6. This CDR3 comprises 15 residues.

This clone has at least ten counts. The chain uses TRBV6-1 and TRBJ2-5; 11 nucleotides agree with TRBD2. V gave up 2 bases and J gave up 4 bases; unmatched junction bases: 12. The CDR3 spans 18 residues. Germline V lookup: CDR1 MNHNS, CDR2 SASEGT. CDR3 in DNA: TGTGCCAGCAGTGAACTAGCGGGGGGAGGTCTTTTAAGAGAGACCCAGTACTTC. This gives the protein CASSELAGGGLLRETQYF.

CDR3 sequence: CASSLPPGEQYF. CDR3 in DNA: TGTGCCAGTAGTTTACCTCCGGGGGAGCAGTACTTC. This sequence joins TRBV19 and TRBJ2-7, with D tentatively TRBD2 (5 bases). Per the germline V gene, CDR1 is LNHDA and CDR2 is SQIVND (reference sequence). This CDR3 comprises 12 residues. Trimming removed 5 bases from V and 7 bases from J, with 12 bases in between.

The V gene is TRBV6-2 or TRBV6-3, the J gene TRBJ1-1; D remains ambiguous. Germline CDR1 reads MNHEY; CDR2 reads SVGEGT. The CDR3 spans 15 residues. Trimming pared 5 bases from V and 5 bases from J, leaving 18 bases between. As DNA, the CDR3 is TGTGCCAGCAGTGAGGGAAGGGTAGGCGGGACTGAAGCTTTCTTT. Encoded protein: CASSEGRVGGTEAFF.

The CDR3 sequence: CASSQVFTSGISNEQFF. The CDR3 region has the DNA TGCGCCAGCAGCCAAGTTTTTACTAGCGGGATCTCGAATGAGCAGTTCTTC. The V gene is TRBV4-1, the J gene TRBJ2-1; 10 positions agree with TRBD2. CDR1 and CDR2 from the germline V gene are MGHRA and YSYEKL. Trimming cost V 1 base and J 7 bases; bases outside gene matches: 10. This CDR3 has 17 amino acids.

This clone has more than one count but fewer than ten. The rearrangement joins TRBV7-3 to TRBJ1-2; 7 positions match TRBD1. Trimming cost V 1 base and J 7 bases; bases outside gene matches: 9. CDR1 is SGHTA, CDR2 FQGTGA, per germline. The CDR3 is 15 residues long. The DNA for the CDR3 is TGTGCCAGCAGCTTAAGCCTGGACAGGTCGTCTGGCTACACCTTC. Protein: CASSLSLDRSSGYTF.

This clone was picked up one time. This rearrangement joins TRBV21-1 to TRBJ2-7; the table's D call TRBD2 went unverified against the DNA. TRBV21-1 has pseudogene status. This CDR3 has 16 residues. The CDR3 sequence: CASSKEEGGAPLEQYF. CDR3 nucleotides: TGTGCCAGCAGCAAAGAAGAGGGGGGGGCCCCTTTAGAGCAGTACTTC.

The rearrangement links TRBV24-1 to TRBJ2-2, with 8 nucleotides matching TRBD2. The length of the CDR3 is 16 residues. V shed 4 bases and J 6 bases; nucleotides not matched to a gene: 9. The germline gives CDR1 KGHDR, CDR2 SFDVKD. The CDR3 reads CATSDGRAMYAGELFF. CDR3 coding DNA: TGTGCCACCAGTGACGGGAGGGCCATGTACGCCGGGGAGCTGTTTTTT.

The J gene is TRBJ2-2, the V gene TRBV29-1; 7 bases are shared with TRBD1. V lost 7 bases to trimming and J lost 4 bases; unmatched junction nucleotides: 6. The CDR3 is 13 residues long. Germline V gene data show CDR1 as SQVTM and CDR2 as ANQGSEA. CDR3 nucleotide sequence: TGCAGCGCTGCACAGGGGACCACCGGGGAGCTGTTTTTT. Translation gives CSAAQGTTGELFF.

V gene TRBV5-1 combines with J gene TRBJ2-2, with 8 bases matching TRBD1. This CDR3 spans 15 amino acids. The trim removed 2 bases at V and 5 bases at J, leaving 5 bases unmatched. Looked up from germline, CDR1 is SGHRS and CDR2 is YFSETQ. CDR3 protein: CASSFQGAETGELFF. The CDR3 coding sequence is TGCGCCAGCAGCTTTCAGGGGGCGGAGACCGGGGAGCTGTTTTTT.

The CDR3 reads CASSPRPEVEQYF. CDR3 nucleotides: TGTGCCAGCTCACCCCGACCCGAGGTCGAGCAGTACTTC. The V gene is TRBV18, the J gene TRBJ2-7; D gene uncertain. Trimming pared 3 bases from V and 6 bases from J, leaving 12 bases between. This CDR3 spans 13 amino acids. Germline-derived CDR1 and CDR2 are KGHSH and LQKENI.

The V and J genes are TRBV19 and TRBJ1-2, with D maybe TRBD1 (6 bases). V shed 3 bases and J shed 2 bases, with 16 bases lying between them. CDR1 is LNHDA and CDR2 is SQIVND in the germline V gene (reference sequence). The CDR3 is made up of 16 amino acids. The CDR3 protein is CASSISTGAENYGYTF. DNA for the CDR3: TGTGCCAGTAGTATCTCGACAGGAGCGGAGAACTATGGCTACACCTTC.

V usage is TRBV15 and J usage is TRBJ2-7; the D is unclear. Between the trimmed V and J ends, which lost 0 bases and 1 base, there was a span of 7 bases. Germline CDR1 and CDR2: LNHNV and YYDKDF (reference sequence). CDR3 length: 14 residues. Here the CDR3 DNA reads TGTGCCACCAGCAGAGATCGGAGTTCCTACGAGCAGTACTTC. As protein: CATSRDRSSYEQYF. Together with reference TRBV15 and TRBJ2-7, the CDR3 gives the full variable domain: DAMVIQNPRYQVTQFGKPVTLSCSQTLNHNVMYWYQQKSSQAPKLLFHYYDKDFNNEADTPDNFQSRRPNTSFCFLDIRSPGLGDTAMYLCATSRDRSSYEQYFGPGTRLTVT.

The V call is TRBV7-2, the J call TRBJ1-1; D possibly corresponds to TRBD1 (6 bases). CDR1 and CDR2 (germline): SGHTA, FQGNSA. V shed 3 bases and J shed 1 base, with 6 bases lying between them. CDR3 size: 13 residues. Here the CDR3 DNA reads TGTGCCAGCAGCTTGGACAGGAACACTGAAGCTTTCTTT. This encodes CASSLDRNTEAFF.

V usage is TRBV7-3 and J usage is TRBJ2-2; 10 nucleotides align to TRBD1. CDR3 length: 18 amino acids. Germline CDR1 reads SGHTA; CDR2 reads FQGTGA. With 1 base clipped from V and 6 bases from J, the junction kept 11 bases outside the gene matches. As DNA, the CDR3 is TGTGCCAGCAGCTTAAAGTTGGGACAGGGGAAAGTCGCCGGGGAGCTGTTTTTT. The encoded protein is CASSLKLGQGKVAGELFF.

The CDR3 DNA is TGTGCCAGCAGCTTATACGCCGGGACAGCCATGACCTACGAGCAGTACTTC. Amino acid sequence: CASSLYAGTAMTYEQYF. The rearrangement uses TRBV11-2 and TRBJ2-7; 7 nucleotides align to TRBD1. Germline loops: CDR1 SGHAT, CDR2 FQNNGV. The CDR3 consists of 17 residues. V shed 2 bases and J 2 bases; nucleotides not matched to a gene: 12. The full variable domain, rest sourced from reference TRBV11-2 and TRBJ2-7, is EAGVAQSPRYKIIEKRQSVAFWCNPISGHATLYWYQQILGQGPKLLIQFQNNGVVDDSQLPKDRFSAERLKGVDSTLKIQPAKLEDSAVYLCASSLYAGTAMTYEQYFGPGTRLTVT.

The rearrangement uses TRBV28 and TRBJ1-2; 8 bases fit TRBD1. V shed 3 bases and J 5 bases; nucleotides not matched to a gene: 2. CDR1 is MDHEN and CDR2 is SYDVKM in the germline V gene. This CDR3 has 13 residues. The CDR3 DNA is TGTGCCAGCAGTTTCGGACAGGGATATGGCTACACCTTC. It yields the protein CASSFGQGYGYTF.

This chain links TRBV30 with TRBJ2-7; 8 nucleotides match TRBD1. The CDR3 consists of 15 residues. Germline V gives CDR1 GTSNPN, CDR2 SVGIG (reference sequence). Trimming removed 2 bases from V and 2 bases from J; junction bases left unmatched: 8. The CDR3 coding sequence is TGTGCCTGGAGTTCCGACAGGGGATTAACCTACGAGCAGTACTTC. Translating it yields CAWSSDRGLTYEQYF.

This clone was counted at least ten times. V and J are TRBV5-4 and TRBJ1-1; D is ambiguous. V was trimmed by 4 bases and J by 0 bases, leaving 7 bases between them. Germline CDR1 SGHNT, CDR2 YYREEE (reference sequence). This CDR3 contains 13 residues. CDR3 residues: CASSEDMNTEAFF. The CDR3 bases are TGTGCCAGCAGCGAAGACATGAACACTGAAGCTTTCTTT.

CDR3 in amino acids: CASSPPTVGQYGYTF. The CDR3 DNA is TGTGCCAGCTCACCACCCACGGTGGGCCAATATGGCTACACCTTC. This rearrangement joins TRBV18 to TRBJ1-2, with D hard to call. Per the germline V gene, CDR1 is KGHSH and CDR2 is LQKENI. The CDR3 consists of 15 residues. Deletions cut 0 bases from V and 5 bases from J, with 13 bases between.

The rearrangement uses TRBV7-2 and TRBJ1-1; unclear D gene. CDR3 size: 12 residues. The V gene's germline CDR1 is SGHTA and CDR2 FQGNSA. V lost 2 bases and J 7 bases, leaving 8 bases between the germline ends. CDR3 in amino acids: CASSLFYGEAFF. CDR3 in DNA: TGTGCCAGCAGCTTATTCTACGGTGAAGCTTTCTTT.

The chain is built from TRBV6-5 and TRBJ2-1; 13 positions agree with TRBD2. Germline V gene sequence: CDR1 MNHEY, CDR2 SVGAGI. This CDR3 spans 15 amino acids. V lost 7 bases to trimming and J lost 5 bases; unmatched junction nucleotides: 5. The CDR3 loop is CASNIGTSGDNEQFF. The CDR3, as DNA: TGTGCCAGCAACATCGGGACTAGCGGGGACAATGAGCAGTTCTTC.

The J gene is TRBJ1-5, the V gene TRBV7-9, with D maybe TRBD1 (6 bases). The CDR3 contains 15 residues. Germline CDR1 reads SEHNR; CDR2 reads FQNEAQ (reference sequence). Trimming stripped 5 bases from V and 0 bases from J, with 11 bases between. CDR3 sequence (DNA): TGTGCCAGCAGCAAGGACAGTAATAGCAATCAGCCCCAGCATTTT. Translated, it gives CASSKDSNSNQPQHF. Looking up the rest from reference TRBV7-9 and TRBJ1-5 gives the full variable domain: DTGVSQNPRHKITKRGQNVTFRCDPISEHNRLYWYRQTLGQGPEFLTYFQNEAQLEKSRLLSDRFSAERPKGSFSTLEIQRTEQGDSAMYLCASSKDSNSNQPQHFGDGTRLSIL.

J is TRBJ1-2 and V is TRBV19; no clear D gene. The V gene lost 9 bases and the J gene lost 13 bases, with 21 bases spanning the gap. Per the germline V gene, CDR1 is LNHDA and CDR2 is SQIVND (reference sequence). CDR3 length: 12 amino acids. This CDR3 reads CASRNPNGVSTF. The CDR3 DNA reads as TGTGCCAGCCGAAATCCGAACGGGGTTTCCACCTTC.

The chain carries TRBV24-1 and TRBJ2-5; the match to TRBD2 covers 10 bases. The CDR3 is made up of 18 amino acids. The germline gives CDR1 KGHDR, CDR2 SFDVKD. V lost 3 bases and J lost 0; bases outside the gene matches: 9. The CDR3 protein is CATSDGASGGIYQETQYF. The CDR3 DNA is TGTGCCACCAGTGATGGGGCTAGCGGGGGAATTTACCAAGAGACCCAGTACTTC.

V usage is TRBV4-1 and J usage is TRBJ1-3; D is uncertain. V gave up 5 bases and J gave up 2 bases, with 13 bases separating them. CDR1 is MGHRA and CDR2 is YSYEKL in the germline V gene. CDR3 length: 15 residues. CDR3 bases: TGCGCCAGCAGCGGGGAGGACCACGCTGGAAACACCATATATTTT. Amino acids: CASSGEDHAGNTIYF.

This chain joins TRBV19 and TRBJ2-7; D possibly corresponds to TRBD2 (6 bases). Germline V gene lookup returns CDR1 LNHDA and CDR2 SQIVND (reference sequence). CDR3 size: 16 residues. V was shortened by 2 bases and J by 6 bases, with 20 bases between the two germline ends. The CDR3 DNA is TGTGCCAGTAGTATAAGGAGGGACCTACCGCTGGGCGAGCAGTACTTC. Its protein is CASSIRRDLPLGEQYF.

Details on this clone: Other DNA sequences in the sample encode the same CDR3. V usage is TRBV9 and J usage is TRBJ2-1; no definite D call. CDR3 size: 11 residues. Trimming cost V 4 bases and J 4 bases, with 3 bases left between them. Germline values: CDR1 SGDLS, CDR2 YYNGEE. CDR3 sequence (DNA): TGTGCCAGCAGCCTATACAATGAGCAGTTCTTC. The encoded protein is CASSLYNEQFF.